This TCR beta chain was captured by sequencing in a study of blood T cell repertoires in COVID-19. Study background: Sites across the United States, Italy and Spain contributed samples from acute and convalescent COVID-19. T cells, B-cell-depleted T cells, or PBMCs supplied cDNA or gDNA.

Germline CDR1 is MNHEY and CDR2 is SVGEGT. V was trimmed by 2 bases and J by 4 bases, leaving 15 bases between them. This CDR3 comprises 15 residues. In its sample, this clone was seen once. Original analysis: Quantification of nucleated cells was approximated via reference gene primer amplification. Generated by immunoSEQ multiplex PCR, the TCRdb table keeps only in-frame clones and is missing some. That table supplies the V and J calls and clone size; D and trimming were determined from the DNA. The data show 250,000 to 300,000 clones, with roughly 86% seen just once and 3.5% to 4% held by the top ten.

Sequenced: peripheral blood. The rearrangement links TRBV6-2 or TRBV6-3 to TRBJ2-7; the D is unclear. The receptor was isolated from a man younger than 35 with active or convalescent COVID-19. The CDR3 spells CASSYGGEVFYEQYF. The CDR3 DNA sequence: TGTGCCAGCAGTTACGGCGGAGAGGTCTTTTACGAGCAGTACTTC.